This T cell receptor (beta chain) was identified in a study of shared clonotypes between healthy human individuals. Study results and limitations: Clonotype sharing across donors was expected to vary with sequencing depth.

This CDR3 has 13 amino acids. From germline, CDR1 is SNHLY and CDR2 FYNNEI. V gave up 4 bases and J gave up 3 bases, with 9 bases separating them. TCRdb's copy holds only in-frame clones and misses some; the assay was immunoSEQ multiplex PCR. The sample yields about 960,000 clones, around three quarters seen once. A note on this clone: Its specificity is unknown.

Sequenced: memory CD4+ T cells sorted from blood. Subset of the sample: CD45RA-negative fraction. The rearrangement joins TRBV2 to TRBJ1-2; D not resolved. The TCR sequence derives from a man between 18 and 35 years old in good health. As DNA, the CDR3 is TGTGCCAGCAGTGTTATTGGGGACTATGGCTACACCTTC. Encoded protein: CASSVIGDYGYTF.